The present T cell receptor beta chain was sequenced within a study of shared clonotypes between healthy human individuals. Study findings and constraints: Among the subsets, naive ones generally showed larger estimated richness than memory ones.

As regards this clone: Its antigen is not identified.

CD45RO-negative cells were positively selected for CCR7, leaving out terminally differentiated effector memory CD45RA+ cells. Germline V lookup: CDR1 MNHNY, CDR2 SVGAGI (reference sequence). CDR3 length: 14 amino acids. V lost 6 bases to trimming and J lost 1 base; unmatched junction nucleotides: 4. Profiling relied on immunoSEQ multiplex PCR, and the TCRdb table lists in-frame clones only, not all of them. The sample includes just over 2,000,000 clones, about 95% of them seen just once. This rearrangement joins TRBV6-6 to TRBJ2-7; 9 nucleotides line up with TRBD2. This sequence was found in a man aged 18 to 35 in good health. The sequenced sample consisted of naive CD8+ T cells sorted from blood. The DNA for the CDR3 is TGTGCCAGCAGACCGACTAGCGGATCCTACGAGCAGTACTTC. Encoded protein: CASRPTSGSYEQYF.